This T cell receptor beta chain was profiled in a study of blood T cell repertoires in COVID-19. Study-wide context: Sites in the United States, Italy and Spain provided acute and convalescent COVID-19 samples. Nucleic acid was either cDNA or gDNA, and it came from T cells, B-cell-depleted T cells, or PBMCs.

Original analysis: Amplified reference gene primers provided the basis for estimating nucleated cell counts. Clones were sequenced by immunoSEQ multiplex PCR, and TCRdb holds only the in-frame ones, with some missing. That table is the source of V, J and clone size, and D and trimming were worked out from the DNA. The sample lists tens of thousands of clones, under 85% seen once, with around 1.9% in the top ten. Germline V CDR1 and CDR2: MGHDK, SYGVNS. Trimming removed 2 bases at V and 0 bases at J, with 10 bases between. The CDR3 runs to 15 residues. The origin of this receptor is a woman aged 55-70 years with acute or convalescent COVID-19. The chain carries TRBV25-1 and TRBJ1-1; D ambiguous. The sequenced material came from peripheral blood. The CDR3 sequence is CASSETGVVNTEAFF. As DNA, the CDR3 is TGTGCCAGCAGTGAAACGGGAGTAGTGAACACTGAAGCTTTCTTT.